This T cell receptor (beta chain) is drawn from a study of shared clonotypes between healthy human individuals. Clones were read by immunoSEQ multiplex PCR, and TCRdb kept only the in-frame ones, dropping some. The sample holds 1.4 million or so clones; approximately 98.5% are singletons and the top ten take over 0.3%. Trimming stripped 3 bases from V and 5 bases from J, with 14 bases between. Germline loops: CDR1 SGHRS, CDR2 YFSETQ. There are 14 residues in the CDR3. Sequencing was done on a sample of naive CD4+ T cells sorted from blood. Subset: CD45RA+ positively selected. The rearrangement joins TRBV5-1 to TRBJ1-1; perhaps TRBD1 as D (6 bases). The TCR sequence derives from a man in his thirties or forties in good health. The CDR3, as DNA: TGCGCCAGCAGCTCCGTTGGGGGCGGTACTGAAGCTTTCTTT. It is translated as CASSSVGGGTEAFF. The full variable domain, its missing parts supplied by reference TRBV5-1 and TRBJ1-1, is KAGVTQTPRYLIKTRGQQVTLSCSPISGHRSVSWYQQTPGQGLQFLFEYFSETQRNKGNFPGRFSGRQFSNSRSEMNVSTLELGDSALYLCASSSVGGGTEAFFGQGTRLTVV.